This T cell receptor (beta chain) was recovered during a study of radiotherapy plus CTLA-4 blockade in lung cancer. About this clone itself: Antigen specificity is unknown.

TCRdb keeps only in-frame clones here, not all; method: immunoSEQ multiplex PCR. The sample holds just over 60,000 clones, approximately 75% seen once. Overall study findings and caveats: Researchers report tumor-derived TCR clones expanding in blood after radiotherapy plus ipilimumab.

CDR3 size: 15 residues. The germline V gene has CDR1 MGHRA and CDR2 YSYEKL. The V end was cut by 3 bases, the J end by 0 bases, with 8 bases between. Chemo-refractory metastatic non-small-cell lung cancer patients underwent focal radiation alongside CTLA-4 blockade with ipilimumab. Sequenced material: peripheral blood, taken from a patient treated with radiotherapy plus ipilimumab. The V and J genes are TRBV4-1 and TRBJ1-4; D not certain. The receptor comes from a human donor with non-small cell lung cancer who had a complete response to radiotherapy plus ipilimumab. CDR3 region: CASSQGKTTNEKLFF. In DNA form, the CDR3 reads TGCGCCAGCAGCCAGGGCAAAACAACTAATGAAAAACTGTTTTTT.